This T cell receptor beta chain is from a study of CD8+ T cells in alopecia areata. Whole-study findings and limits: Among the top 100, expanded CD8+ clones were significantly decreased by tofacitinib, as was scalp clonality.

Germline V lookup: CDR1 MDHEN, CDR2 SYDVKM. CDR3 length: 14 amino acids. Trimming shortened V by 6 bases and J by 4 bases, and 16 bases separated the two germline ends. cDNA serving as the sequencing template came from extracted, reverse transcribed RNA. Using immunoSEQ multiplex PCR, the repertoire was profiled, and TCRdb retains in-frame clones only, with some absent. Of approximately 160,000 clones in the sample, around 60% are singletons; the top ten hold 12% to 15%. Indicated treatment: oral pan-JAK inhibitor, 5-10 mg twice daily. Alopecia areata patients provided lesional scalp punch biopsies and peripheral blood, both collected for the study. As for this clone: What it recognizes is unknown.

The TCR sequence derives from a human donor with alopecia areata. J is TRBJ2-7 and V is TRBV28; perhaps TRBD1 as D (6 bases). Sequencing was performed on CD4+ T cells sorted from blood, taken at week 24, from a patient treated with tofacitinib. This CDR3 is CASSSQGWGYEQYF. CDR3 nucleotides: TGTGCCAGCAGCTCTCAGGGGTGGGGTTACGAGCAGTACTTC.